The T cell receptor beta chain under discussion was sequenced for a study of blood T cell repertoires in COVID-19. In the study overall: Whether acute or convalescent, the COVID-19 samples came from the United States, Italy and Spain. T cells, B-cell-depleted T cells, or PBMCs provided the cDNA or gDNA that served as material.

As handled by the study authors: Reference gene primer amplification yielded estimated nucleated cell counts. Assay: immunoSEQ multiplex PCR; the TCRdb copy retains only in-frame clones and omits some. The V and J calls and the clone size are those of that table, but D and trimming were determined from the DNA. The sample holds under 200,000 clones, approximately 77% seen once. In assigning cohorts, the study relied on participant-reported clinical history. Trimming left V 5 bases short and J 5 bases short, with 15 bases between. Germline CDR1 reads LGHDT; CDR2 reads YNNKEL (reference sequence). This CDR3 is built from 14 residues.

The sequenced sample consisted of PBMCs or T cells enriched from blood (not recorded which). This sequence was found in a man between 60 and 70 years old who had recovered from COVID-19. The chain recombines TRBV3-1 (or the pseudogene TRBV3-2) with TRBJ1-2; D unclear. DNA of the CDR3: TGTGCCAGCAGCGAAGGCCCTAACGGGTATGGCTACACCTTC. It specifies CASSEGPNGYGYTF.